A selection of T cell receptor beta chains follows, all from one sample in a study of CD8 T cells in Susac syndrome. TCRdb recomputed calls from the immunoSEQ multiplex PCR reads with MiXCR, one row per CDR3 protein. The table lists 200,000 to 250,000 distinct CDR3 sequences, around nine tenths of them singletons. Input material: CD8+ T cells from PBMCs. These TCRs come from a human donor with multiple sclerosis. Each CDR3 is given with its conserved first and last residue. Each record gives: V gene, clone size, D gene, J gene, CDR3 DNA, CDR3 protein. The D gene is left open where the match is weak. Not every row has a clone size; where given, it reads once, few, many or a size class.

V: TRBV19
size: few
D: TRBD1
J: TRBJ2-7
DNA: TGTGCCAGTAGTGTAGGCCGGGACAGGGGGACCGAGCAGTACTTC
CDR3: CASSVGRDRGTEQYF

V: TRBV6-5
size: .
D: TRBD2
J: TRBJ2-3
DNA: TGTGCCAGCAGTTACAGACTAGCGCCGAGCACAGATACGCAGTATTTT
CDR3: CASSYRLAPSTDTQYF

V: TRBV3-1
size: once
D: TRBD1
J: TRBJ2-7
DNA: TGTGCCAGCAGCCCCGGGGACAGCCCCTCCTACGAGCAGTACTTC
CDR3: CASSPGDSPSYEQYF

V: TRBV29-1
size: once
D: .
J: TRBJ2-3
DNA: TGCAGCGTTGAGGGCGCGACAGACCTACTAGCAGATACGCAGTATTTT
CDR3: CSVEGATDLLADTQYF

V: TRBV6-5
size: once
D: TRBD2
J: TRBJ2-3
DNA: TGTGCCAGCAGTTACAACCCCAGCGGGGGCCTCACAGATACGCAGTATTTT
CDR3: CASSYNPSGGLTDTQYF

V: TRBV5-6
size: .
D: .
J: TRBJ1-2
DNA: TGTGCCAGCAGCTCTCTGACAGGAGGGAACTATGGCTACACCTTC
CDR3: CASSSLTGGNYGYTF

V: TRBV3-1
size: .
D: TRBD1
J: TRBJ1-1
DNA: TGTGCCAGCAGCCATTTTGGGACAGGGCCTGAAGCTTTCTTT
CDR3: CASSHFGTGPEAFF

V: TRBV3-1
size: .
D: TRBD2
J: TRBJ2-5
DNA: TGTGCCAGCAGCCAAGAACTACTAGCGGGAGATAGTGGAGAGACCCAGTACTTC
CDR3: CASSQELLAGDSGETQYF

V: TRBV20-1
size: .
D: TRBD1
J: TRBJ2-6
DNA: TGCAGTGCGGTGGGACAGACCTCTGGGGCCAACGTCCTGACTTTC
CDR3: CSAVGQTSGANVLTF

V: TRBV9
size: .
D: .
J: TRBJ2-1
DNA: TGTGCCAGCAGCAATAGCGGAATCTACAATGAGCAGTTCTTC
CDR3: CASSNSGIYNEQFF

V: TRBV20-1
size: .
D: .
J: TRBJ1-5
DNA: TGCAGTGCAGGGCCATTCGTCAATCAGCCCCAGCATTTT
CDR3: CSAGPFVNQPQHF

V: TRBV12-3/TRBV12-4
size: .
D: .
J: TRBJ1-4
DNA: TGTGCCAGCAGTTCAGGGCCAACTAATGAAAAACTGTTTTTT
CDR3: CASSSGPTNEKLFF

V: TRBV19
size: .
D: .
J: TRBJ2-1
DNA: TGTGCCAGTAGTATAGACGGGAAACGGGTCGATGAGCAGTTCTTC
CDR3: CASSIDGKRVDEQFF

V: TRBV6-2/TRBV6-3
size: .
D: .
J: TRBJ2-3
DNA: TGTGCCAGCAGTTACCTAACTACAGATACGCAGTATTTT
CDR3: CASSYLTTDTQYF

V: TRBV29-1
size: .
D: .
J: TRBJ1-2
DNA: TGCAGCGCCCATTGGGACACCGGCTACACCTTC
CDR3: CSAHWDTGYTF

V: TRBV12-3/TRBV12-4
size: .
D: TRBD1
J: TRBJ1-1
DNA: TGTGCCAGCAGTGGTCCCTCCGGGACAGGGCCCCCTTTGGCTGAAGCTTTCTTT
CDR3: CASSGPSGTGPPLAEAFF

V: TRBV10-3
size: .
D: .
J: TRBJ2-1
DNA: TGTGCCATCAGTTCCTATGGGGTTTCCTACAATGAGCAGTTCTTC
CDR3: CAISSYGVSYNEQFF

V: TRBV12-3/TRBV12-4
size: few
D: .
J: TRBJ2-7
DNA: TGTGCCAGCAGCCTCCCGGGGTTTCCCTACGAGCAGTACTTC
CDR3: CASSLPGFPYEQYF

V: TRBV7-9
size: .
D: TRBD1
J: TRBJ2-1
DNA: TGTGCCAGCAGCCTCCTTAGACAGGGATTTTTCCGTCGCGGTGAGCAGTTCTTC
CDR3: CASSLLRQGFFRRGEQFF

V: TRBV7-9
size: .
D: .
J: TRBJ2-7
DNA: TGTGCCAGCAGCCCTAGAGGGACCTACGAGCAGTACTTC
CDR3: CASSPRGTYEQYF

V: TRBV9
size: .
D: TRBD2
J: TRBJ2-1
DNA: TGTGCCAGCAGCGAGGGAGGCCTAGCGGGGGGACACGAGCAGTTCTTC
CDR3: CASSEGGLAGGHEQFF

V: TRBV2
size: .
D: .
J: TRBJ1-4
DNA: TGTGCCAGCAGCGGAGCAGCTGCAACTAATGAAAAACTGTTTTTT
CDR3: CASSGAAATNEKLFF

V: TRBV24-1
size: .
D: TRBD1
J: TRBJ1-1
DNA: TGTGCCACCAGTGACGGTAAGACAGGGTGGAACACTGGAGCTTTCTTT
CDR3: CATSDGKTGWNTGAFF

V: TRBV7-2
size: once
D: .
J: TRBJ2-7
DNA: TGTGCCAGCAGCTCTACCCCTCGATACGAGCAGTACTTC
CDR3: CASSSTPRYEQYF

V: TRBV30
size: .
D: .
J: TRBJ2-4
DNA: TGTGCCTGGAGTGTTGGGGACACCGAAAACATTCAGTACTTC
CDR3: CAWSVGDTENIQYF

V: TRBV7-6
size: once
D: .
J: TRBJ1-2
DNA: TGTGCCAGCAGCTTTGGGGGCGGCTATGGCTACACCTTC
CDR3: CASSFGGGYGYTF

V: TRBV7-9
size: .
D: .
J: TRBJ2-5
DNA: TGTGCCAGCAGTTTTAGGGGAGTGGAGGAGACCCAGTACTTC
CDR3: CASSFRGVEETQYF

V: TRBV4-1
size: .
D: TRBD1
J: TRBJ1-5
DNA: TGCGCCAGCAGCCGGGTTCAGGGGGCTAATCAGCCCCAGCATTTT
CDR3: CASSRVQGANQPQHF

V: TRBV7-8
size: .
D: .
J: TRBJ2-3
DNA: TGTGCCAGCGGACATCTAGTGATTCATTCCACAGATACGCAGTATTTT
CDR3: CASGHLVIHSTDTQYF

V: TRBV20-1
size: .
D: TRBD1
J: TRBJ2-1
DNA: TGCAGTGCTAAACGACAGGGGGCAATGACCTCCTACAATGAGCAGTTCTTC
CDR3: CSAKRQGAMTSYNEQFF

V: TRBV19
size: once
D: TRBD1
J: TRBJ1-4
DNA: TGTGCCAGTAGTATCTCCTCCCTCCGGGACAGGGATGAAAAACTGTTTTTT
CDR3: CASSISSLRDRDEKLFF

V: TRBV2
size: .
D: TRBD1
J: TRBJ1-1
DNA: TGTGCCACCACGGGACAGGTCACTGAAGCTTTCTTT
CDR3: CATTGQVTEAFF

V: TRBV2
size: .
D: .
J: TRBJ2-3
DNA: TGTGCCAGCAGTGCCGGTAGCCGATACACAGATACGCAGTATTTT
CDR3: CASSAGSRYTDTQYF

V: TRBV7-8
size: .
D: .
J: TRBJ2-7
DNA: TGTGCCAGCACCCTTACGCGGGGAAGCTTCAACGAGCAGTACTTC
CDR3: CASTLTRGSFNEQYF

V: TRBV2
size: .
D: TRBD2
J: TRBJ2-7
DNA: TGTGCCAGCAGTGAAATCCGTGGGACTAGCGGATATAGCTCCTACGAGCAGTACTTC
CDR3: CASSEIRGTSGYSSYEQYF

V: TRBV2
size: .
D: .
J: TRBJ2-1
DNA: TGTGCCAGCAGTCTCGCGGACGGAAACAATGAGCAGTTCTTC
CDR3: CASSLADGNNEQFF

V: TRBV5-1
size: .
D: TRBD2
J: TRBJ2-5
DNA: TGCGCCAGCAGCTTGGAAGGCTTCCTGGGTGCGGGAGAAAGGGAAGAGACCCAGTACTTC
CDR3: CASSLEGFLGAGEREETQYF

V: TRBV7-9
size: .
D: .
J: TRBJ1-2
DNA: TGTGCCAGCAGCACCCACGGGGGAGGGAACTATGGCTACACCTTC
CDR3: CASSTHGGGNYGYTF

V: TRBV13
size: .
D: TRBD1
J: TRBJ1-1
DNA: TGTGCCAGCAGCTTAGGGACAGGGGTAGGTGAAGCTTTCTTT
CDR3: CASSLGTGVGEAFF

V: TRBV3-1
size: .
D: TRBD1
J: TRBJ2-7
DNA: TGTGCCAGCAGCCCCGGACAGGGAACCTACGAGCAGTACTTC
CDR3: CASSPGQGTYEQYF

V: TRBV29-1
size: .
D: TRBD1
J: TRBJ2-7
DNA: TGCAGCGGAGGACAGGGATACGAGCAGTACTTC
CDR3: CSGGQGYEQYF